Listed here are 25 T cell receptor beta chains from one sample, sequenced in a study of blood T cell repertoires in COVID-19. Sequencing was performed with immunoSEQ multiplex PCR; in TCRdb, only in-frame clones are kept and a portion is missing. The table lists over 85,000 clones, 87% of them singletons. Specimen: peripheral blood. All receptors come from a human donor in a cohort sampled during active COVID-19.

The rearrangement joins TRBV5-8 to TRBJ1-1, with TRBD1 matching 9 bases. The CDR3 consists of 14 residues. Per the germline V gene, CDR1 is SGHTS and CDR2 is YDEGEE. The V segment lost 4 bases and the J segment 7 bases; nucleotides outside the gene matches: 8. DNA for the CDR3: TGTGCCAGCAGCCTAACAGGGGGCGAATTTGAAGCTTTCTTT. It translates to CASSLTGGEFEAFF.

The genes are TRBV28 and TRBJ2-7; 14 bases line up with TRBD2. CDR1 and CDR2 from the germline V gene are MDHEN and SYDVKM. V dropped 5 bases and J dropped 6; count of bases not matched to a gene: 6. This CDR3 is 15 amino acids long. The CDR3 protein is CASSGGTSGSSEQYF. CDR3 sequence (DNA): TGTGCCAGCAGTGGGGGGACTAGCGGGAGCAGCGAGCAGTACTTC. Full variable domain (remainder filled in from reference TRBV28 and TRBJ2-7): DVKVTQSSRYLVKRTGEKVFLECVQDMDHENMFWYRQDPGLGLRLIYFSYDVKMKEKGDIPEGYSVSREKKERFSLILESASTNQTSMYLCASSGGTSGSSEQYFGPGTRLTVT.

The V and J genes are TRBV10-3 and TRBJ1-4; tentatively, D is TRBD1 (6 bases). The CDR3 totals 14 residues. Germline CDR1 is ENHRY and CDR2 is SYGVKD. Deletions cut 3 bases from V and 5 bases from J, with 10 bases between. Here the CDR3 reads CAISERGSNEKLFF. The CDR3 DNA is TGTGCCATCAGTGAAAGGGGGTCCAATGAAAAACTGTTTTTT.

This clone has a handful of counts. The J gene is TRBJ2-2, the V gene TRBV9; 7 bases are shared with TRBD1. The CDR3 length is 15 residues. Trimming at V came to 0 bases and at J to 5 bases, leaving 4 bases not matched to a gene. Germline assignment: CDR1 SGDLS and CDR2 YYNGEE. CDR3 in amino acids: CASSVVAGGTGELFF. Written as DNA, the CDR3 is TGTGCCAGCAGCGTAGTCGCAGGGGGTACCGGGGAGCTGTTTTTT.

The V and J genes are TRBV19 and TRBJ2-2, with 9 bases that match TRBD1. There are 16 residues in the CDR3. Germline V gene sequence: CDR1 LNHDA, CDR2 SQIVND (reference sequence). Germline trimming cut 7 bases from V and 4 bases from J; bases unmatched to any gene: 10. The CDR3 coding sequence is TGTGCCAGTAACCATGGCAGGGACAGGGCCACCGGGGAGCTGTTTTTT. This gives the protein CASNHGRDRATGELFF.

V is TRBV7-2 and J is TRBJ2-7, with 9 bases aligning to TRBD1. Trimming removed 5 bases from V and 6 bases from J; junction bases left unmatched: 8. Germline CDR1 SGHTA, CDR2 FQGNSA. The CDR3 covers 14 residues. CDR3 DNA sequence: TGTGCCAGCAGCCCCGGGACAGGGCGGACCGAGCAGTACTTC. Protein sequence: CASSPGTGRTEQYF.

The V and J genes are TRBV5-5 and TRBJ1-1; the D gene is possibly TRBD1 (6 bases). The CDR3 extends over 15 amino acids. CDR1 and CDR2 from the germline V gene are SGHKS and YYEKEE (reference sequence). V lost 0 bases, J lost 4 bases, and 13 bases lay in between. CDR3 in DNA: TGTGCCAGCAGCTTGGCGCCCCAGGGGCCCACTGAAGCTTTCTTT. This gives the protein CASSLAPQGPTEAFF.

The gene calls are TRBV5-6 and TRBJ1-4; D gene uncertain. Trimming pared 1 base from V and 6 bases from J, leaving 10 bases between. Germline CDR1 is SGHDT and CDR2 is YYEEEE. The CDR3 consists of 14 residues. The CDR3 sequence: CASSLQGGDEKLFF. The CDR3 DNA sequence: TGTGCCAGCAGCTTGCAAGGCGGGGATGAAAAACTGTTTTTT.

The V gene is TRBV7-6, the J gene TRBJ1-1, with TRBD1 matching 9 bases. The CDR3 extends over 15 amino acids. CDR1 is SGHVS, CDR2 FNYEAQ, per germline. With 5 bases clipped from V and 3 bases from J, the junction kept 7 bases outside the gene matches. CDR3: CASSPQGASHTEAFF. The CDR3 DNA follows: TGTGCCAGCAGCCCACAGGGGGCTTCCCACACTGAAGCTTTCTTT.

This clone appeared a single time. The chain uses TRBV7-9 and TRBJ2-7, with TRBD1 matching 7 bases. This CDR3 has 15 amino acids. V was clipped by 7 bases and J by 2 bases; unmatched bases: 11. Germline CDR1 is SEHNR and CDR2 is FQNEAQ (reference sequence). CDR3 loop: CASTPRGQGAYEQYF. In nucleotides, the CDR3 is TGTGCCAGCACCCCGAGGGGTCAGGGGGCCTACGAGCAGTACTTC.

This chain uses TRBV14 with TRBJ2-1, with unresolved D. V lost 1 base and J lost 6, with 16 bases in between. Germline lookup yields CDR1 SGHDN and CDR2 FVKESK. CDR3 length equals 16 residues. CDR3 DNA: TGTGCCAGCAGCCAAGGTCGATGGGCCCAAATCAATGAGCAGTTCTTC. This translates into CASSQGRWAQINEQFF. The full variable domain, with the rest looked up from reference TRBV14 and TRBJ2-1, is EAGVTQFPSHSVIEKGQTVTLRCDPISGHDNLYWYRRVMGKEIKFLLHFVKESKQDESGMPNNRFLAERTGGTYSTLKVQPAELEDSGVYFCASSQGRWAQINEQFFGPGTRLTVL.

The genes are TRBV24-1 and TRBJ2-1, with TRBD2 identical over 9 bases. The length of the CDR3 is 16 residues. Germline V gene sequence: CDR1 KGHDR, CDR2 SFDVKD. The ends lost 5 bases at V and 3 bases at J; junction bases unmatched: 7. CDR3 sequence reads: CATSGTSGRNYNEQFF. The CDR3 DNA reads TGTGCCACCAGTGGAACTAGCGGGCGCAACTACAATGAGCAGTTCTTC.

CDR3 sequence: CASREGVMTDTQYF. The DNA for the CDR3 is TGTGCCAGCAGAGAAGGGGTCATGACAGATACGCAGTATTTT. The rearrangement joins TRBV28 to TRBJ2-3; a weak D match, TRBD1 (5 bases). Germline values: CDR1 MDHEN, CDR2 SYDVKM. The CDR3 has 14 residues. V was cut by 6 bases and J by 3 bases, with 13 bases left in between.

V is TRBV19 and J is TRBJ1-1, with D tentatively TRBD1 (5 bases). Looked up from germline, CDR1 is LNHDA and CDR2 is SQIVND (reference sequence). V was clipped by 3 bases and J by 2 bases, with 19 bases between them. The length of the CDR3 is 17 residues. The CDR3 is CASSIGKRGKPNTEAFF. The DNA for the CDR3 is TGTGCCAGTAGTATTGGTAAAAGGGGCAAACCTAACACTGAAGCTTTCTTT.

The CDR3 is CASRLGQTLNEKLFF. CDR3 DNA: TGTGCCAGCAGACTAGGACAGACCCTTAATGAAAAACTGTTTTTT. The J gene is TRBJ1-4, the V gene TRBV27; tentative D call: TRBD1 (6 bases). CDR1 is MNHEY, CDR2 SMNVEV, per germline (reference sequence). V was cut by 6 bases and J by 4 bases, with 15 bases left in between. This CDR3 is built from 15 residues.

The gene calls are TRBV5-1 and TRBJ1-2; the match to TRBD1 covers 7 bases. V shed 4 bases and J 4 bases; nucleotides not matched to a gene: 10. CDR1 SGHRS and CDR2 YFSETQ come from the germline V gene. The CDR3 covers 15 residues. CDR3 DNA sequence: TGCGCCAGCAGCCCGGGACAGCAGTTTGGCTATGGCTACACCTTC. Residues: CASSPGQQFGYGYTF. Together with reference TRBV5-1 and TRBJ1-2, the CDR3 gives the full variable domain: KAGVTQTPRYLIKTRGQQVTLSCSPISGHRSVSWYQQTPGQGLQFLFEYFSETQRNKGNFPGRFSGRQFSNSRSEMNVSTLELGDSALYLCASSPGQQFGYGYTFGSGTRLTVV.

The V and J genes are TRBV10-1 and TRBJ2-5, with 9 positions matching TRBD2. Unmatched junction bases numbered 0, after V lost 5 bases and J lost 5 bases. Germline V gene lookup returns CDR1 WNHNN and CDR2 SYGVQD (reference sequence). The CDR3 runs 12 residues. This CDR3 is CASSSGGETQYF. The DNA of the CDR3 is TGCGCCAGCAGTAGCGGGGGGGAGACCCAGTACTTC.

The chain's CDR3 is CASSPRSGSGNTIYF. As DNA, the CDR3 is TGTGCCAGCAGCCCCCGGTCGGGATCAGGAAACACCATATATTTT. The rearrangement joins TRBV3-1 (or the pseudogene TRBV3-2) to TRBJ1-3; D unresolved. In germline, CDR1 is LGHDT, CDR2 YNNKEL (reference sequence). CDR3 length equals 15 residues. Trimming removed 4 bases from V and 4 bases from J, with 14 bases in between.

The chain couples TRBV5-4 to TRBJ2-6; maybe TRBD1 (6 bases). The CDR3 has 15 residues. Germline V gives CDR1 SGHNT, CDR2 YYREEE (reference sequence). V was cut by 6 bases and J by 3 bases, with 13 bases left in between. CDR3 protein: CASKTGLDGANVLTF. The DNA of the CDR3 is TGTGCCAGCAAAACAGGGTTGGATGGGGCCAACGTCCTGACTTTC.

The CDR3 loop reads CASSLLGDSDTGELFF. The DNA of the CDR3 is TGTGCCAGCAGCTTGTTAGGGGACAGCGACACCGGGGAGCTGTTTTTT. The genes are TRBV5-6 and TRBJ2-2; 7 bases map to TRBD1. V lost 1 base to trimming and J lost 3 bases; unmatched junction nucleotides: 6. Germline V gene sequence: CDR1 SGHDT, CDR2 YYEEEE. The length of the CDR3 is 16 residues.

This clone was recorded a few times. CDR3 bases: TGTGCCAGCTCACCATACAGGGATACCTACGAGCAGTACTTC. This gives the protein CASSPYRDTYEQYF. V and J are TRBV18 and TRBJ2-7, with D possibly TRBD1 on 6 matching bases. The germline V gene encodes CDR1 KGHSH and CDR2 LQKENI. Deletions cut 2 bases from V and 2 bases from J, with 10 bases between. The CDR3 is 14 amino acids.

Only one count was recorded for this clone. The chain recombines TRBV3-1 (or the pseudogene TRBV3-2) with TRBJ2-1, with 10 positions matching TRBD2. V shed 2 bases and J 10 bases; nucleotides not matched to a gene: 11. Germline-derived CDR1 and CDR2 are LGHDT and YNNKEL (reference sequence). This CDR3 has 16 residues. Written as DNA, the CDR3 is TGTGCCAGCAGCCAAATTCTGACTAGCGGGCTAGGGGAGCAGTTCTTC. This sequence encodes CASSQILTSGLGEQFF.

The gene calls are TRBV7-9 and TRBJ2-1; D possibly corresponds to TRBD2 (6 bases). The germline V and J ends were trimmed by 2 bases and 8 bases, with 13 bases remaining between them. The CDR3 totals 14 residues. Germline V gene data show CDR1 as SEHNR and CDR2 as FQNEAQ (reference sequence). This CDR3 reads CASSLSPTRYEQFF. For the CDR3, the DNA is TGTGCCAGCAGCTTATCCCCGACTAGATATGAGCAGTTCTTC.

The chain recombines TRBV30 with TRBJ1-2; 11 nucleotides align to TRBD1. V dropped 4 bases and J dropped 2; count of bases not matched to a gene: 9. Germline V lookup: CDR1 GTSNPN, CDR2 SVGIG (reference sequence). This CDR3 has 16 residues. The CDR3 bases are TGTGCCTGGACCTTCGGACAGGGGGCTAACAACTATGGCTACACCTTC. This gives the protein CAWTFGQGANNYGYTF. Full variable domain (remainder filled in from reference TRBV30 and TRBJ1-2): SQTIHQWPATLVQPVGSPLSLECTVEGTSNPNLYWYRQAAGRGLQLLFYSVGIGQISSEVPQNLSASRPQDRQFILSSKKLLLSDSGFYLCAWTFGQGANNYGYTFGSGTRLTVV.

This clone has a handful of counts. This chain joins TRBV27 and TRBJ2-6; 7 nucleotides line up with TRBD1. Trimming at V came to 3 bases and at J to 5 bases, leaving 10 bases not matched to a gene. CDR1 and CDR2 from the germline V gene are MNHEY and SMNVEV (reference sequence). The CDR3 is 17 residues long. The CDR3 DNA follows: TGTGCCAGCAGTTTCGCTACAGGGGTGGGTAGGGCCAACGTCCTGACTTTC. It codes for CASSFATGVGRANVLTF.